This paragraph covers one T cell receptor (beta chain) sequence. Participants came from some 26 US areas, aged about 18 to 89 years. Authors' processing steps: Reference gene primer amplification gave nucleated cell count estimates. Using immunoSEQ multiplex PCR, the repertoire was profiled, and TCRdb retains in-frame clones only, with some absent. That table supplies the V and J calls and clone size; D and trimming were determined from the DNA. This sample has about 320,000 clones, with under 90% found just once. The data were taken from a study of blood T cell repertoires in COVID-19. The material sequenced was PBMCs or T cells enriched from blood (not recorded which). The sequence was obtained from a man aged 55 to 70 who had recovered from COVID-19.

Here the CDR3 DNA reads TGTGCCAGCAGATCCACGGGAGGAAACACCATATATTTT. This gives the protein CASRSTGGNTIYF. The V call is TRBV2, the J call TRBJ1-3; no definite D call. Germline V lookup: CDR1 SNHLY, CDR2 FYNNEI. This CDR3 contains 13 residues. V lost 6 bases and J 4 bases, leaving 10 bases between the germline ends.